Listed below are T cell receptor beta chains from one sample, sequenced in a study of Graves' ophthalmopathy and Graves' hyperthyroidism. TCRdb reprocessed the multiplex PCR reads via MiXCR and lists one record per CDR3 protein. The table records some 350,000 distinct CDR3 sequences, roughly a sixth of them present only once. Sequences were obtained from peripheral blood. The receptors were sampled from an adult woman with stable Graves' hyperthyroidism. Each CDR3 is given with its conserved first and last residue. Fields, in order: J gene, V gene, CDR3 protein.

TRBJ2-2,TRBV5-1,CASSLGTGGVTGELFF
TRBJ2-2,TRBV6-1,CASSEPPGELFF
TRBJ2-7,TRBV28,CASSKRTSGRVGNEQYF
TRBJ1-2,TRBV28,CASSLLDSFNYGYTF
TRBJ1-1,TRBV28,CASRTPGQGTFF
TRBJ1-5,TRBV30,CAWSVRGSQPQHF
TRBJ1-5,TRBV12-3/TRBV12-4,CASRKAGEQPQDF
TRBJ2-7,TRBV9,CASSAGTSVSYEQYF
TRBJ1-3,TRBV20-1,CSAGTDGNTIYF
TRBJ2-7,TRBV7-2,CASSQGGTTTYEQYF
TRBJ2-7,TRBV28,CASRTDSYEQYF
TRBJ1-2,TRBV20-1,CSASIGTGIYGYTF
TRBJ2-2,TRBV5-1,CASSPRARRPGELFF
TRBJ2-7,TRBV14,CASSPLGGFNEQYF
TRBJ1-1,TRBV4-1,CASSQGRTYTEAFF
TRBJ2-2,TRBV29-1,CSVESGAGTGELFF
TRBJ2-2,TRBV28,CASSFRDTFFGELFF
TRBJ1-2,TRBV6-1,CASSEGRNYGYTF
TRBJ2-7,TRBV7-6,CASSPARVGPSTYEQYF
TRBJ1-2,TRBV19,CASTDLYGYTF